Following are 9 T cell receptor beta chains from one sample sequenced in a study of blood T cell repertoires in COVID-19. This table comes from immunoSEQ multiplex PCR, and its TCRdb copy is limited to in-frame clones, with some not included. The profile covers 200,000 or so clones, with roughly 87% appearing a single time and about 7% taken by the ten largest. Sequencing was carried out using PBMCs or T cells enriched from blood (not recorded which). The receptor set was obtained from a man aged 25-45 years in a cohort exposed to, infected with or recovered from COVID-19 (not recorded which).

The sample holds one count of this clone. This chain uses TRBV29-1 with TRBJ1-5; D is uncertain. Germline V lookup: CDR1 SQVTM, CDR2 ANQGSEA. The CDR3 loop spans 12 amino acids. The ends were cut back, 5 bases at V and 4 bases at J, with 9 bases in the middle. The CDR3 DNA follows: TGCAGCGTTTTACACCCTAATCAGCCCCAGCATTTT. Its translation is CSVLHPNQPQHF.

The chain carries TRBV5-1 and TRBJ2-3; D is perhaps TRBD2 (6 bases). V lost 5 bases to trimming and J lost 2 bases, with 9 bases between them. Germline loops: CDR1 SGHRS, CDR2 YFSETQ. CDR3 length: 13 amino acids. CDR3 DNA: TGCGCCAGCAGAGGCGGGACCACAGATACGCAGTATTTT. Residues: CASRGGTTDTQYF.

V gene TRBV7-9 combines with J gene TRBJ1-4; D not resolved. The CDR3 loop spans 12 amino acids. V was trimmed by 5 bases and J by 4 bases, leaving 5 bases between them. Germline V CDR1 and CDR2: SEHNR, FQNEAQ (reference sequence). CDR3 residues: CASSQDNEKLFF. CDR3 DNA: TGTGCCAGCAGCCAGGATAATGAAAAACTGTTTTTT.

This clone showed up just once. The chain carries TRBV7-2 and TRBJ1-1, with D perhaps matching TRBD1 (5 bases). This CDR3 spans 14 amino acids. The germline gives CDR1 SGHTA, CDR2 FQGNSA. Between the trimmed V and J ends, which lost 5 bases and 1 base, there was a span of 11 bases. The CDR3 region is CASSQGHANTEAFF. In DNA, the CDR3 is TGTGCCAGCAGCCAAGGACACGCGAACACTGAAGCTTTCTTT.

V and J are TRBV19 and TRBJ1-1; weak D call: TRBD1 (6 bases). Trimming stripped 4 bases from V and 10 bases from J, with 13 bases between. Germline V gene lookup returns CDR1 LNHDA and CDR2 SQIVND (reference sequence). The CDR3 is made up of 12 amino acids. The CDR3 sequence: CASSSQGIGAFF. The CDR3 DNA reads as TGTGCCAGTAGTAGTCAGGGGATCGGAGCTTTCTTT.

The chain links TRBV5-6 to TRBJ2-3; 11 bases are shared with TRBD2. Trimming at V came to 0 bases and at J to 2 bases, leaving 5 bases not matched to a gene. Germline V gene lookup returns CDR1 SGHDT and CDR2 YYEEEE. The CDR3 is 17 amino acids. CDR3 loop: CASSLVASGRSTDTQYF. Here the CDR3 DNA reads TGTGCCAGCAGCTTGGTGGCTAGCGGGAGGTCCACAGATACGCAGTATTTT. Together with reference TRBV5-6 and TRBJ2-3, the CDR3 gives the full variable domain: DAGVTQSPTHLIKTRGQQVTLRCSPKSGHDTVSWYQQALGQGPQFIFQYYEEEERQRGNFPDRFSGHQFPNYSSELNVNALLLGDSALYLCASSLVASGRSTDTQYFGPGTRLTVL.

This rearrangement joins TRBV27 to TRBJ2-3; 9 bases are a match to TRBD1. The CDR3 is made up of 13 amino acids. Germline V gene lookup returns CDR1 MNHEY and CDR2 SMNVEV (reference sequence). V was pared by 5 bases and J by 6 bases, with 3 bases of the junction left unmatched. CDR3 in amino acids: CASSQGTGDTQYF. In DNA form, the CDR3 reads TGTGCCAGCAGTCAGGGGACAGGGGATACGCAGTATTTT.

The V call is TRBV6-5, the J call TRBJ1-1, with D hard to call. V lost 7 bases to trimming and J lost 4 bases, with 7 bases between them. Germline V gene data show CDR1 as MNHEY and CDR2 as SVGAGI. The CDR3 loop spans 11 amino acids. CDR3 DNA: TGTGCCAGCACCTTCGGCACTGAAGCTTTCTTT. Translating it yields CASTFGTEAFF.

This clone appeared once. The CDR3 DNA reads as TGTGCCAGCAGCTTAGACGGCAGGGAAAATCAGCCCCAGCATTTT. It encodes CASSLDGRENQPQHF. The rearrangement links TRBV7-9 to TRBJ1-5; D is perhaps TRBD1 (5 bases). The CDR3 runs 15 residues. Between the trimmed V and J ends, which lost 1 base and 4 bases, there was a span of 11 bases. The germline V gene has CDR1 SEHNR and CDR2 FQNEAQ (reference sequence).